This TCR beta chain was documented in a study of blood T cell repertoires in COVID-19. This CDR3 region has 15 residues. CDR1 and CDR2 from the germline V gene are MNHNY and SVGAGI (reference sequence). V lost 2 bases to trimming and J lost 4 bases; unmatched junction nucleotides: 6. Clones were sequenced by immunoSEQ multiplex PCR, and TCRdb holds only the in-frame ones, with some missing. The sample contains over 200,000 clones, roughly 76% of which appear only once. V and J are TRBV6-6 and TRBJ2-7, with TRBD1 identical over 9 bases. The sample was peripheral blood. This TCR derives from a human donor in a cohort sampled during active COVID-19. The CDR3 DNA reads as TGTGCCAGCAGTTACCCGGACAGGGGATTTTACGAGCAGTACTTC. The encoded protein is CASSYPDRGFYEQYF.